The T cell receptor beta chain described here comes from a study of post-analysis software for immune sequencing data. Study observations and caveats: Controls showed lower frequencies than patients for four to six TRBV segments, and TRBV5-6, TRBV5-1 and TRBV20-1 were among these.

TCR beta cDNA libraries had unique molecular identifiers. TCRdb recomputed calls from the PCR reads with MiXCR, one row per CDR3 protein. The repertoire holds hundreds of thousands of distinct CDR3 sequences, with less than 45% as singletons. V was trimmed by 2 bases and J by 5 bases, leaving 4 bases between them. This CDR3 region has 11 residues. Germline CDR1 is SQVTM and CDR2 is ANQGSEA. As to this clonotype: Its antigen is not known.

The TCR comes from a girl aged 5 to 17 with multiple sclerosis. Material for sequencing was blood. The chain uses TRBV29-1 and TRBJ2-1, with unresolved D. The CDR3 DNA reads TGCAGCGTTGAAACAGACAATGAGCAGTTCTTC. Translated: CSVETDNEQFF.